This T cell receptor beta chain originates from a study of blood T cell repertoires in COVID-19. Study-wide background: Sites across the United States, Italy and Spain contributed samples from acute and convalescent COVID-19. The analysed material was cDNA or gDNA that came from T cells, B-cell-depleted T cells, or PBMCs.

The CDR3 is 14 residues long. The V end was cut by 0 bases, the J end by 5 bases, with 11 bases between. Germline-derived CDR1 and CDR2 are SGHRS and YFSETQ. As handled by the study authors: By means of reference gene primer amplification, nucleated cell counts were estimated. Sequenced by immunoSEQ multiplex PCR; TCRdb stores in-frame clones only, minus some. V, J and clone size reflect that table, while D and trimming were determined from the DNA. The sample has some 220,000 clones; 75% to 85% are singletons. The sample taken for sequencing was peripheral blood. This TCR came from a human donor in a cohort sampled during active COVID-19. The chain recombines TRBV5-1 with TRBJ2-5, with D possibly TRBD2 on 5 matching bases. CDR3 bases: TGCGCCAGCAGCTTGGTTGAGGGTTTGGAGACCCAGTACTTC. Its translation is CASSLVEGLETQYF.